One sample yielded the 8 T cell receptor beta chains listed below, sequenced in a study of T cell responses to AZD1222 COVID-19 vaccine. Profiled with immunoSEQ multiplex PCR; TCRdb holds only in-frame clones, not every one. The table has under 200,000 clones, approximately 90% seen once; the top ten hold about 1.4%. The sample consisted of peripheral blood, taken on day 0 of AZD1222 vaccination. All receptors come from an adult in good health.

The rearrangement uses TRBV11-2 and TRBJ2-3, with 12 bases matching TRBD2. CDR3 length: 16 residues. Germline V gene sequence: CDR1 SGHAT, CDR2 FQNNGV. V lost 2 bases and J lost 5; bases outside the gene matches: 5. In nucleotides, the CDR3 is TGTGCCAGCAGCTTACTAGCGGGGGGGCGATTAGATACGCAGTATTTT. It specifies CASSLLAGGRLDTQYF.

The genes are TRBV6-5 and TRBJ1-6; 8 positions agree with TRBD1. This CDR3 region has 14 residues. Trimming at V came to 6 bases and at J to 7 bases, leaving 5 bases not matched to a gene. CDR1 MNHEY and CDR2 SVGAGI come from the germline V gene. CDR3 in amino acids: CASSPDRGNSPLHF. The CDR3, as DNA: TGTGCCAGCAGCCCAGACAGGGGAAATTCACCCCTCCACTTT.

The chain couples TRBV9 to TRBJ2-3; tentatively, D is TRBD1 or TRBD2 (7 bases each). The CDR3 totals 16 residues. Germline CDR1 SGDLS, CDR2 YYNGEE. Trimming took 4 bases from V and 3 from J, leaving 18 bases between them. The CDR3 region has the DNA TGTGCCAGCAGCTCTGGGAGGGGGCTCGGGACAGATACGCAGTATTTT. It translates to CASSSGRGLGTDTQYF.

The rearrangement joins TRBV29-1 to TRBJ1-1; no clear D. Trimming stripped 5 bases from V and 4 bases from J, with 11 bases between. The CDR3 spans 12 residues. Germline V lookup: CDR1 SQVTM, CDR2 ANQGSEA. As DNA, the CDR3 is TGCAGCGTTCATTTCGGAACCACTGAAGCTTTCTTT. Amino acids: CSVHFGTTEAFF. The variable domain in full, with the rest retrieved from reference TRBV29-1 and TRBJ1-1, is SAVISQKPSRDICQRGTSLTIQCQVDSQVTMMFWYRQQPGQSLTLIATANQGSEATYESGFVIDKFPISRPNLTFSTLTVSNMSPEDSSIYLCSVHFGTTEAFFGQGTRLTVV.

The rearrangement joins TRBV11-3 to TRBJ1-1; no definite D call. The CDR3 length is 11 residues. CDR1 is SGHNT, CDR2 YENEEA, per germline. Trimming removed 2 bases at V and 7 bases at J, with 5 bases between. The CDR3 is CASSLSFEAFF. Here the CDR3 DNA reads TGTGCCAGCAGCTTATCGTTTGAAGCTTTCTTT.

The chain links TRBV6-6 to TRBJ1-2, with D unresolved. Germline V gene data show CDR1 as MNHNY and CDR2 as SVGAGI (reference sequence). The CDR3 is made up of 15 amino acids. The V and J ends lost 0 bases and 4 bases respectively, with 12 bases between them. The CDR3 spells CASSYSQPEVYGYTF. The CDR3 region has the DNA TGTGCCAGCAGTTACTCCCAGCCTGAGGTCTATGGCTACACCTTC.

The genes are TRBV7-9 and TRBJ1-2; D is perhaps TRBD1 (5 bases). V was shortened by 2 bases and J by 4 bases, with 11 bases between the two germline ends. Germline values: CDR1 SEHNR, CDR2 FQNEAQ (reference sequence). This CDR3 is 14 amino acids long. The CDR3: CASSLISGLYGYTF. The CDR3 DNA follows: TGTGCCAGCAGCTTAATTTCAGGGCTCTATGGCTACACCTTC. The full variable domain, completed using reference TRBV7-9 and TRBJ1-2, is DTGVSQNPRHKITKRGQNVTFRCDPISEHNRLYWYRQTLGQGPEFLTYFQNEAQLEKSRLLSDRFSAERPKGSFSTLEIQRTEQGDSAMYLCASSLISGLYGYTFGSGTRLTVV.

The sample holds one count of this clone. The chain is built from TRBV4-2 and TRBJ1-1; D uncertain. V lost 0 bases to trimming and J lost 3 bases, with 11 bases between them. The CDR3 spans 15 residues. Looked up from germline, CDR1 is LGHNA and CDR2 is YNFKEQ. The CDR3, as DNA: TGTGCCAGCAGCCAAGATAGGGTGGTGGACACTGAAGCTTTCTTT. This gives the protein CASSQDRVVDTEAFF.